What follows are 12 T cell receptor beta chains derived from one specimen sequenced in a study of cytomegalovirus exposure and HLA in healthy donors. Amplification used 60 Vbeta primers and 13 Jbeta primers. Produced via immunoSEQ multiplex PCR; TCRdb's table is partial and in-frame only. Of tens of thousands of clones listed, around 78% are singletons. Sequencing was carried out using PBMCs. The origin of the receptors is a male donor in good health and CMV-seropositive.

This clone occurred a few times. The chain recombines TRBV4-3 with TRBJ1-5; 7 bases agree with TRBD1. The CDR3 spans 16 residues. Losses at the gene ends were 0 bases for V and 3 bases for J; bases not matched to a gene: 5. Germline V gene lookup returns CDR1 LGHNA and CDR2 YSLEER. CDR3 loop: CASSQDYTGDNQPQHF. The CDR3 nucleotides are TGCGCCAGCAGCCAAGATTATACAGGGGACAATCAGCCCCAGCATTTT.

The chain combines TRBV4-3 with TRBJ2-6; 8 nucleotides match TRBD1. The CDR3 has 18 amino acids. With V trimmed by 1 base and J by 0 bases, 5 bases remained unmatched. The germline V gene has CDR1 LGHNA and CDR2 YSLEER. The CDR3 DNA sequence: TGCGCCAGCAGCCAAGCCGGGACAGGAGCCTCTGGGGCCAACGTCCTGACTTTC. This gives the protein CASSQAGTGASGANVLTF.

V is TRBV4-1 and J is TRBJ2-4; perhaps TRBD2 as D (6 bases). V lost 0 bases and J lost 8, with 17 bases in between. The length of the CDR3 is 16 residues. The germline gives CDR1 MGHRA, CDR2 YSYEKL. The DNA for the CDR3 is TGCGCCAGCAGCCAAGAACCCGGGGGAATTTGGGACATTCAGTACTTC. Encoded protein: CASSQEPGGIWDIQYF.

The chain's CDR3 is CASSLGLTGGLGNTEAFF. In DNA form, the CDR3 reads TGTGCCAGCAGTTTAGGCCTGACAGGGGGCCTGGGAAACACTGAAGCTTTCTTT. The rearrangement joins TRBV5-6 to TRBJ1-1; TRBD1 aligns across 10 bases. The CDR3 runs to 18 residues. J lost 2 bases, V lost 5 bases, and 15 bases had no gene match. Germline loops: CDR1 SGHDT, CDR2 YYEEEE. The whole variable domain, remainder taken from reference TRBV5-6 and TRBJ1-1, is DAGVTQSPTHLIKTRGQQVTLRCSPKSGHDTVSWYQQALGQGPQFIFQYYEEEERQRGNFPDRFSGHQFPNYSSELNVNALLLGDSALYLCASSLGLTGGLGNTEAFFGQGTRLTVV.

Only one count was recorded for this clone. The chain is built from TRBV25-1 and TRBJ2-1; 9 bases are a match to TRBD2. The CDR3 sequence is 15 residues long. V shed 3 bases, J shed 5 bases, and the junction held 5 bases outside the gene matches. CDR1 and CDR2 from the germline V gene are MGHDK and SYGVNS. The CDR3 nucleotides read TGTGCCAGCAGTGAGTGGCTAGCGGGGAACAATGAGCAGTTCTTC. Protein product: CASSEWLAGNNEQFF.

This chain links TRBV28 with TRBJ2-7; the D is unclear. Germline-derived CDR1 and CDR2 are MDHEN and SYDVKM. V gave up 1 base and J gave up 6 bases, with 7 bases separating them. CDR3 length equals 12 residues. The CDR3 spells CASSLYSSEQYF. The CDR3 DNA follows: TGTGCCAGCAGTTTATACTCGTCCGAGCAGTACTTC.

This clone turned up a few times. The V and J genes are TRBV4-1 and TRBJ2-7; D unresolved. The CDR3 has 14 residues. Germline loops: CDR1 MGHRA, CDR2 YSYEKL. Trimming left V 0 bases short and J 4 bases short, with 10 bases between. CDR3 residues: CASSQDGVGYEQYF. CDR3 DNA: TGCGCCAGCAGCCAAGATGGAGTCGGGTACGAGCAGTACTTC.

The rearrangement joins TRBV6-1 to TRBJ2-7; weak D call: TRBD1 (6 bases). The CDR3 runs to 14 residues. Germline V gene sequence: CDR1 MNHNS, CDR2 SASEGT. V gave up 6 bases and J gave up 2 bases, with 14 bases separating them. CDR3 region: CASRNAGTTYEQYF. DNA for the CDR3: TGTGCCAGCAGGAACGCCGGGACAACCTACGAGCAGTACTTC.

V is TRBV7-7 and J is TRBJ2-3; tentatively, D is TRBD2 (6 bases). V was cut by 5 bases and J by 2 bases, with 14 bases left in between. This CDR3 region has 15 residues. Germline V gene data show CDR1 as SSHAT and CDR2 as FNYEAQ (reference sequence). The CDR3 coding sequence is TGTGCCAGCAGCCCTAGCGCAGTTGACACAGATACGCAGTATTTT. Protein sequence: CASSPSAVDTDTQYF. Supplemented by reference TRBV7-7 and TRBJ2-3, the full variable domain reads GAGVSQSPRYKVTKRGQDVTLRCDPISSHATLYWYQQALGQGPEFLTYFNYEAQPDKSGLPSDRFSAERPEGSISTLTIQRTEQRDSAMYRCASSPSAVDTDTQYFGPGTRLTVL.

The V call is TRBV28, the J call TRBJ2-7; 7 bases match TRBD1. CDR1 is MDHEN and CDR2 is SYDVKM in the germline V gene. CDR3 length: 13 amino acids. V lost 5 bases to trimming and J lost 4 bases; unmatched junction nucleotides: 5. CDR3 loop: CASSGRGYYEQYF. The DNA for the CDR3 is TGTGCCAGCAGTGGCAGGGGGTATTACGAGCAGTACTTC.

The chain carries TRBV4-1 and TRBJ2-4; unclear D gene. Germline CDR1 and CDR2: MGHRA and YSYEKL. The CDR3 is 14 residues long. Trimming pared 2 bases from V and 6 bases from J, leaving 11 bases between. Here the CDR3 reads CASSQTRLGNIQYF. DNA for the CDR3: TGCGCCAGCAGCCAAACGAGGCTGGGAAACATTCAGTACTTC.

CDR3 protein: CASSKTVQGAEAFF. The CDR3 bases are TGTGCCAGCAGTAAGACCGTACAAGGGGCTGAAGCTTTCTTT. The J gene is TRBJ1-1, the V gene TRBV2; a weak D match, TRBD1 (5 bases). The V end lost 5 bases, the J end lost 6 bases, and 16 bases lay between the germline ends. The CDR3 spans 14 residues. Germline CDR1 is SNHLY and CDR2 is FYNNEI.